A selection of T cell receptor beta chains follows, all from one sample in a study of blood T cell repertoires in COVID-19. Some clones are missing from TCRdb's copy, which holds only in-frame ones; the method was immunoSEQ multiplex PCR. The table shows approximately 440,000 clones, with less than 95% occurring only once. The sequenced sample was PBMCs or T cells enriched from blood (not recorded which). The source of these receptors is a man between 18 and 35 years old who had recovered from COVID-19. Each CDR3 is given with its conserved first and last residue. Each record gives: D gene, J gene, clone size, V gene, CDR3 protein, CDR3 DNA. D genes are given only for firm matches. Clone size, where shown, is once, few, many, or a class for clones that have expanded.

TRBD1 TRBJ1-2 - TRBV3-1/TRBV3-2 CASREQGARSGYTF TGTGCCAGCAGGGAACAGGGGGCTCGGTCTGGCTACACCTTC
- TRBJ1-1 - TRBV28 CASSLLRVAAEAFF TGTGCCAGCAGTTTACTCCGGGTTGCTGCTGAAGCTTTCTTT
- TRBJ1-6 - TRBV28 CASILTGNSPLHF TGTGCCAGCATTTTGACGGGTAATTCACCCCTCCACTTT
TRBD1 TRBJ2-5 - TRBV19 CASRTGTGAGETQYF TGTGCCAGTAGGACCGGGACAGGGGCGGGAGAGACCCAGTACTTC
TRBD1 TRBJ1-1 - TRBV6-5 CASSTTGRGNTEAFF TGTGCCAGCAGCACGACAGGGCGGGGGAACACTGAAGCTTTCTTT
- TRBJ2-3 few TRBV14 CASSQQLAATDTQYF TGTGCCAGCAGCCAACAGTTAGCGGCCACAGATACGCAGTATTTT
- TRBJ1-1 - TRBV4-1 CASSQPTGTEAFF TGCGCCAGCAGCCAGCCTACGGGGACTGAAGCTTTCTTT
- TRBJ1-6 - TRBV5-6 CASSFGGFVGVSPLHF TGTGCCAGCAGCTTCGGCGGCTTCGTTGGAGTGTCACCCCTCCACTTT
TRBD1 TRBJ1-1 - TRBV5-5 CASSLRTGGPEAFF TGTGCCAGCAGTTTACGGACAGGGGGACCTGAAGCTTTCTTT
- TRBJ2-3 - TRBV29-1 CSAHARGATDTQYF TGCAGCGCCCATGCTCGGGGGGCAACAGATACGCAGTATTTT
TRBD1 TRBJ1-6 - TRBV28 CASSSGQGGFYNSPLHF TGTGCCAGCAGTTCGGGACAGGGTGGTTTCTATAATTCACCCCTCCACTTT
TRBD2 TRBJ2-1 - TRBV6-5 CASSYGLAVFF TGTGCCAGCAGTTACGGGCTAGCGGTGTTCTTC
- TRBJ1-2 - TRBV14 CASSQGLYAGYTF TGTGCCAGCAGCCAAGGGCTGTACGCTGGCTACACCTTC
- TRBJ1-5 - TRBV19 CASSIGDHRGNQPQHF TGTGCCAGTAGTATAGGGGACCACAGGGGCAATCAGCCCCAGCATTTT
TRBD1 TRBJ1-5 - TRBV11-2 CASSQQGGYSNQPQHF TGTGCCAGCAGCCAACAGGGGGGGTATAGCAATCAGCCCCAGCATTTT
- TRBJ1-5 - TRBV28 CASRFNGNQPQHF TGTGCCAGCAGGTTCAATGGCAATCAGCCCCAGCATTTT
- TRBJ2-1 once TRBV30 CAWSVQRQGSEQFF TGTGCCTGGAGTGTACAGAGGCAGGGTAGTGAGCAGTTCTTC
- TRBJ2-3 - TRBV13 CASSLSGGLTDTQYF TGTGCCAGCAGCTTAAGCGGTGGTCTCACAGATACGCAGTATTTT
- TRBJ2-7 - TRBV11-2 CASSFLLGRDGNEQYF TGTGCCAGCAGCTTTCTTCTCGGCAGGGATGGCAACGAGCAGTACTTC
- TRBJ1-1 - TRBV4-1 CASSQDIENTEAFF TGCGCCAGCAGCCAAGACATAGAGAACACTGAAGCTTTCTTT
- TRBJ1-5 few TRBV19 CASSKLTPGVTSNQPQHF TGTGCCAGTAGCAAACTGACCCCGGGGGTTACGAGCAATCAGCCCCAGCATTTT
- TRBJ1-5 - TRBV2 CASHAAGGYSNQPQHF TGTGCCAGCCACGCCGCTGGAGGCTATAGCAATCAGCCCCAGCATTTT
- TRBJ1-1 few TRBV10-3 CAIRRENTEAFF TGTGCCATCAGGCGGGAGAACACTGAAGCTTTCTTT
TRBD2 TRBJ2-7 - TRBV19 CASATTSAGSYEQYF TGTGCCAGCGCAACTACTAGCGCCGGATCCTACGAGCAGTACTTC
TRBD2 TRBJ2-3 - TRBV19 CASSPSGRHTDTQYF TGTGCCAGTAGTCCTAGCGGGAGGCACACAGATACGCAGTATTTT
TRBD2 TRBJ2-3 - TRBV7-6 CASSLARTSGRRTDTQYF TGTGCCAGCAGCTTAGCGCGGACTAGCGGGCGCCGCACAGATACGCAGTATTTT
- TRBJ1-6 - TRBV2 CASSRDSGSPLHF TGTGCCAGCAGTCGGGACTCTGGGTCACCCCTCCACTTT
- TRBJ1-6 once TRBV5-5 CASSPGGYNSPLHF TGTGCCAGCAGCCCGGGGGGCTATAATTCACCCCTCCACTTT
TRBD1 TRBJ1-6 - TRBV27 CASREGTANSPLHF TGTGCCAGCCGAGAGGGGACAGCTAATTCACCCCTCCACTTT
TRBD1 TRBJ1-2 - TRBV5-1 CASSLNRGGYTF TGCGCCAGCAGCTTGAACAGGGGCGGCTACACCTTC
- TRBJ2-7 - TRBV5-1 CASSLGTEAYEQYF TGCGCCAGCAGCTTGGGGACAGAAGCCTACGAGCAGTACTTC
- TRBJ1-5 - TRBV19 CASSPMDTSNQPQHF TGTGCCAGTAGTCCCATGGACACTAGCAATCAGCCCCAGCATTTT
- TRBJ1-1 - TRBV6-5 CATAGQYTEAFF TGTGCCACCGCCGGACAGTACACTGAAGCTTTCTTT
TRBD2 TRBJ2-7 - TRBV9 CASSTSGTSGNEQYF TGTGCCAGCAGCACTTCCGGGACTAGCGGGAATGAGCAGTACTTC
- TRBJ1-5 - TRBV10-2 CASGGAVELGQPQHF TGCGCCAGCGGGGGGGCGGTGGAACTCGGTCAGCCCCAGCATTTT
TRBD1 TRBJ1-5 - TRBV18 CASSPGQGVGQPQHF TGTGCCAGCTCACCAGGGCAGGGGGTGGGACAGCCCCAGCATTTT
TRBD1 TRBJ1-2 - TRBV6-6 CASSRGGESAYNYGYTF TGTGCCAGCAGTCGAGGGGGCGAGTCAGCCTATAACTATGGCTACACCTTC
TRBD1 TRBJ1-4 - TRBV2 CASSRDGTGNEKLFF TGTGCCAGCAGCCGAGACGGGACAGGGAATGAAAAACTGTTTTTT
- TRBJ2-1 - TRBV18 CASSPAGDNEQFF TGTGCCAGCTCACCGGCAGGGGACAATGAGCAGTTCTTC
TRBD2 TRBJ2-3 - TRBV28 CASSLWTSGRRSDTQYF TGTGCCAGCAGTTTATGGACTAGCGGGAGGAGATCTGATACGCAGTATTTT
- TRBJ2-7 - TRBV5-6 CASSLTGAYEQYF TGTGCCAGCAGCCTGACAGGAGCCTACGAGCAGTACTTC
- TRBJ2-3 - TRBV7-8 CASSLQRPTDTQYF TGTGCCAGCAGCTTACAGCGGCCCACAGATACGCAGTATTTT
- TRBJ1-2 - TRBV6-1 CASGDRSRGSGYTF TGTGCCAGCGGTGACAGGTCCAGGGGCTCTGGCTACACCTTC
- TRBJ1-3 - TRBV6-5 CASSYSFEGGGNTIYF TGTGCCAGCAGTTACTCGTTTGAAGGGGGTGGAAACACCATATATTTT
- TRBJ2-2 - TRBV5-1 CASSPGVPGELFF TGCGCCAGCAGCCCGGGAGTCCCCGGGGAGCTGTTTTTT
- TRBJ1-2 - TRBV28 CATIFGAGMDVTF TGTGCCACCATCTTTGGGGCAGGTATGGATGTGACCTTC
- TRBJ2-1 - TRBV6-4 CASSDSIRTDSLFF TGTGCCAGCAGTGACTCGATAAGGACAGACAGCCTGTTCTTC
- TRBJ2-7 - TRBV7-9 CASSLGGTYEQYF TGTGCCAGCTCCCTTGGAGGGACCTACGAGCAGTACTTC
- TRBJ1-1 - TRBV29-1 CSAQGNTEAFF TGCAGCGCACAGGGGAACACTGAAGCTTTCTTT
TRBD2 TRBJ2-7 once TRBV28 CASRPSVAGYYEQYF TGTGCCAGCAGGCCCTCCGTAGCGGGATACTACGAGCAGTACTTC
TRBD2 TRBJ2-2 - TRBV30 CAWKRERAGELFF TGTGCCTGGAAGCGGGAGAGGGCCGGGGAGCTGTTTTTT
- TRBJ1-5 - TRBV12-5 CASGLGDSQPQHF TGTGCTAGTGGTTTGGGGGACTCGCAGCCCCAGCATTTT
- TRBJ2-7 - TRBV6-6 CASSYSSYEQYF TGTGCCAGCAGTTACTCTAGCTACGAGCAGTACTTC
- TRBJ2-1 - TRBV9 CASSRLGAYNEQFF TGTGCCAGCAGCCGTTTGGGAGCCTACAATGAGCAGTTCTTC
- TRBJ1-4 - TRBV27 CASSFSQGRNEKLFF TGTGCCAGCAGTTTTTCCCAGGGTAGGAATGAAAAACTGTTTTTT
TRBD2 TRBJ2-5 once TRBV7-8 CASSLKRASGPQETQYF TGTGCCAGCAGCTTAAAGCGGGCTAGCGGACCCCAAGAGACCCAGTACTTC
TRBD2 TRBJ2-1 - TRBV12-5 CASGLAPKAGGGSYNEQFF TGTGCTAGTGGTTTGGCCCCAAAAGCGGGGGGAGGCTCCTACAATGAGCAGTTCTTC
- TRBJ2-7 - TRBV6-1 CASSEFPAPGLLSHEQYF TGTGCCAGCAGTGAATTTCCAGCCCCGGGACTCCTAAGCCACGAGCAGTACTTC
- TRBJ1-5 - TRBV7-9 CASSRTGLPQHF TGTGCCAGCAGCCGTACAGGGCTGCCCCAGCATTTT